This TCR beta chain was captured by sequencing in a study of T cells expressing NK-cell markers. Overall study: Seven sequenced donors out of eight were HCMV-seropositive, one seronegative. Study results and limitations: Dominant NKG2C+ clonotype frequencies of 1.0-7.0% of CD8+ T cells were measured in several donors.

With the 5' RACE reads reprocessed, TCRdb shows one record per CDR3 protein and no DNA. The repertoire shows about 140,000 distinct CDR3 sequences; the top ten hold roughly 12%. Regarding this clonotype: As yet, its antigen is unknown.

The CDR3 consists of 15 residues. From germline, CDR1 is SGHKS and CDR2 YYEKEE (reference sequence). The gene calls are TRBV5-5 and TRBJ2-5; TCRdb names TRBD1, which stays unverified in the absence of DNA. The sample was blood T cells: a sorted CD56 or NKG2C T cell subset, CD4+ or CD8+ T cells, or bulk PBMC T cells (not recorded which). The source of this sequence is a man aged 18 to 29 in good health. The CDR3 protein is CASSLVGTGVETQYF.